Listed below are T cell receptor beta chains from one sample, sequenced in a study of cytomegalovirus exposure and HLA in healthy donors. Method: immunoSEQ multiplex PCR; TCRdb's copy keeps in-frame clones and lacks some. The sample carries about 76,000 clones, over 75% recorded once. The sample consisted of PBMCs. The receptors were sampled from a male donor in good health and CMV-seropositive. Both conserved end residues are part of each CDR3. A D gene is named only where the DNA matches it firmly. Expanded clones are given a class, and other clones once, few, many or no size at all.

d_call clone_size j_call v_call cdr3_aa cdr3_nt
. . TRBJ1-5 TRBV27 CASSSRWQTGSNQPQHF TGTGCCAGCAGTTCAAGGTGGCAGACGGGTAGCAATCAGCCCCAGCATTTT
TRBD1 . TRBJ1-5 TRBV7-6 CASSPDREDQPQHF TGTGCCAGCAGCCCCGACAGGGAGGATCAGCCCCAGCATTTT
. . TRBJ1-4 TRBV2 CASSAIRNNEKLFF TGTGCCAGCAGTGCGATCAGGAATAATGAAAAACTGTTTTTT
. . TRBJ1-2 TRBV6-1 CASSEAYSNYGYTF TGTGCCAGCAGTGAAGCGTACAGTAACTATGGCTACACCTTC
TRBD2 few TRBJ2-7 TRBV15 CATSTSGLAYEQYF TGTGCCACCAGCACCTCGGGACTAGCGTACGAGCAGTACTTC
TRBD1 . TRBJ2-3 TRBV11-2 CASSLELQGHTQYF TGTGCCAGCAGCTTAGAACTACAGGGGCATACGCAGTATTTT
TRBD1 . TRBJ1-1 TRBV30 CARGRQGDTEAFF TGTGCCCGAGGGAGACAGGGTGACACTGAAGCTTTCTTT
. . TRBJ1-1 TRBV27 CASSLGLRTEAFF TGTGCCAGCAGCCTGGGACTCCGGACAGAAGCTTTCTTT
TRBD2 . TRBJ2-2 TRBV28 CASSLWGASGSWPPGELFF TGTGCCAGCAGTTTGTGGGGGGCTAGCGGGAGTTGGCCTCCCGGGGAGCTGTTTTTT
TRBD2 . TRBJ2-1 TRBV30 CAWSGRVDNEQFF TGTGCCTGGAGCGGGAGGGTCGACAATGAGCAGTTCTTC
. . TRBJ1-1 TRBV7-2 CASRGASEAFF TGTGCCAGCAGGGGGGCTTCTGAAGCTTTCTTT
TRBD1 . TRBJ1-2 TRBV5-4 CASSLPGGGNYGYTF TGTGCCAGCAGCCTCCCAGGGGGAGGTAACTATGGCTACACCTTC